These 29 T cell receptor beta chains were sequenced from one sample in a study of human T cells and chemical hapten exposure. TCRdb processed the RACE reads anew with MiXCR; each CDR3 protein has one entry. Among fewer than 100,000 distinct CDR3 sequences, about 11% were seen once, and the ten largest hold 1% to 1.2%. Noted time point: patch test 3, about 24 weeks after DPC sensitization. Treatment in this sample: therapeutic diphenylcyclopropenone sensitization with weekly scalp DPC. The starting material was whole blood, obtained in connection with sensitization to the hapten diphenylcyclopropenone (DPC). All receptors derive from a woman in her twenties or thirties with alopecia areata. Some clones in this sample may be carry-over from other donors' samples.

The CDR3 bases are TGCAGTGCTAGGACCGAAATCGGCGGAGGCACTGAAGCTTTCTTT. It codes for CSARTEIGGGTEAFF. The chain employs TRBV20-1 and TRBJ1-1; D ambiguous. With 3 bases removed from V and 4 bases from J, the gap between germline ends came to 18 bases. Germline V gives CDR1 DFQATT, CDR2 SNEGSKA (reference sequence). The CDR3 extends over 15 amino acids.

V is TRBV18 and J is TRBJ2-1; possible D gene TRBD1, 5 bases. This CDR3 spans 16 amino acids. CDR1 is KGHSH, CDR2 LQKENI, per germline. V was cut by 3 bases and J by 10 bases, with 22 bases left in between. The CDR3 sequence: CASSPATAVSYREQFF. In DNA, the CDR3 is TGTGCCAGCTCACCGGCGACGGCGGTATCCTACAGGGAGCAGTTCTTC.

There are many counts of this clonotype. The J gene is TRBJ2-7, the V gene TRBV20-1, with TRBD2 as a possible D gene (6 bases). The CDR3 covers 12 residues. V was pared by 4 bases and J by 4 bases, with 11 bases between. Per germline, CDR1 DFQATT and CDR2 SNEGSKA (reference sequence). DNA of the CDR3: TGCAGTGCTAAGATAGCGGATTACGAGCAGTACTTC. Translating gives CSAKIADYEQYF.

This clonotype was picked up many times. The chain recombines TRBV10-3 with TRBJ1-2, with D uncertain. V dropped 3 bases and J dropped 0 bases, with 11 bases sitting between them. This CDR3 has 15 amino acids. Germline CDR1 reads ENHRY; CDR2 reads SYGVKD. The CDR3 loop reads CAISDGPQTNYGYTF. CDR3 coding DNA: TGTGCCATCAGTGATGGGCCGCAGACTAACTATGGCTACACCTTC.

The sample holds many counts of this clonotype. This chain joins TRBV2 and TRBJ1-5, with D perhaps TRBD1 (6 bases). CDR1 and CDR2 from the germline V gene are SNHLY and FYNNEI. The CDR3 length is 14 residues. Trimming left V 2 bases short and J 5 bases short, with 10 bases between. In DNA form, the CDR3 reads TGTGCCAGCAGTGAAAGGACAGTCGATCAGCCCCAGCATTTT. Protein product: CASSERTVDQPQHF.

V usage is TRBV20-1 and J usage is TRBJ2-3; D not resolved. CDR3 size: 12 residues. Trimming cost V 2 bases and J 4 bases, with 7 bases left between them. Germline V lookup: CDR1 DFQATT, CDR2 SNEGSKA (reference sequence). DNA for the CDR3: TGCAGTGCTAGACCCCAGCCAGATACGCAGTATTTT. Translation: CSARPQPDTQYF.

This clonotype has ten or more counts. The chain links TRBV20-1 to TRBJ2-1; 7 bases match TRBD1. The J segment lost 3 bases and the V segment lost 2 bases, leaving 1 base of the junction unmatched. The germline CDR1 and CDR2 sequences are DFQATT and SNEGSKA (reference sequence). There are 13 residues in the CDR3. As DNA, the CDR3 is TGCAGTGCTAGACGGGACAGCTACAATGAGCAGTTCTTC. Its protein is CSARRDSYNEQFF.

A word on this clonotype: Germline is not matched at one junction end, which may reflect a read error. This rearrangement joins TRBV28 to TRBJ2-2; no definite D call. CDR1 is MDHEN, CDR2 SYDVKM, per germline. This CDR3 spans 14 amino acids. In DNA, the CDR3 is TGTGCCATCAGTCTCACTACGAACACCGGGGAGCTGTTTTTT. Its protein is CAISLTTNTGELFF.

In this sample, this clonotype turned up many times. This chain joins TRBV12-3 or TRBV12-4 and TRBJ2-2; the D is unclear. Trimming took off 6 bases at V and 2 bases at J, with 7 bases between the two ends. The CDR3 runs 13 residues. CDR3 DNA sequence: TGTGCCAGCAGGCCACAAAACACCGGGGAGCTGTTTTTT. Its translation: CASRPQNTGELFF.

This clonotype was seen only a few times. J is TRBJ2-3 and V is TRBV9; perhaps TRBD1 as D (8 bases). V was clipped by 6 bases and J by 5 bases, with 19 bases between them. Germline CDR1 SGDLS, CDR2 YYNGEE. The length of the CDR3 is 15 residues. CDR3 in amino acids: CASTRGDRRIDTQYF. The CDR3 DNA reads TGTGCCAGCACACGGGGGGACAGGAGGATAGATACGCAGTATTTT.

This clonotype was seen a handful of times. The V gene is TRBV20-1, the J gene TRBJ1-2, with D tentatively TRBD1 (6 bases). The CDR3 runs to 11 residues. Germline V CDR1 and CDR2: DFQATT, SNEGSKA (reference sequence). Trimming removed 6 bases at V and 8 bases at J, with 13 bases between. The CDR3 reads CSAAPGVGYTF. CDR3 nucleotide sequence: TGCAGTGCCGCCCCAGGGGTCGGCTACACCTTC.

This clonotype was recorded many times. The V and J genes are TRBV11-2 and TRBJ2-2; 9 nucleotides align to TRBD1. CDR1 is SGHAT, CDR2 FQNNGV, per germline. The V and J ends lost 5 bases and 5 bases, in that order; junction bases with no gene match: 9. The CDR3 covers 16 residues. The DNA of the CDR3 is TGTGCCAGCAGCCCCGCCCCGACAGGGGGGACCGGGGAGCTGTTTTTT. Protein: CASSPAPTGGTGELFF.

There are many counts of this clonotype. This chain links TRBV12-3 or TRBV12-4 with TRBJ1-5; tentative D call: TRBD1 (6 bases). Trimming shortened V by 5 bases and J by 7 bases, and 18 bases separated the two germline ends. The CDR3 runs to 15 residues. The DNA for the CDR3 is TGTGCCAGCAGTCCCAGGGAGGGACAAGGGCAGCCCCAGCATTTT. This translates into CASSPREGQGQPQHF.

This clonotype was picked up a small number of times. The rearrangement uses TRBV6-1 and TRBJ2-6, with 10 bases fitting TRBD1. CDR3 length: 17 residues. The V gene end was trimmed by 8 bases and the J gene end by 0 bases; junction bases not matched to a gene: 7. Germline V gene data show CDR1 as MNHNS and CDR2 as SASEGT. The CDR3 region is CASSVGTGASGANVLTF. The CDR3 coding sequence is TGTGCCAGCTCGGTGGGGACAGGGGCCTCTGGGGCCAACGTCCTGACTTTC.

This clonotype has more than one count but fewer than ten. The CDR3 region has the DNA TGCAGTGCTGTAAATTCCAGGGCCCACTTAATGAACACTGAAGCTTTCTTT. It translates to CSAVNSRAHLMNTEAFF. The J gene is TRBJ1-1, the V gene TRBV20-1; a weak D match, TRBD1 (5 bases). The germline V gene has CDR1 DFQATT and CDR2 SNEGSKA (reference sequence). This CDR3 region has 17 residues. Trimming removed 5 bases from V and 0 bases from J, with 22 bases in between.

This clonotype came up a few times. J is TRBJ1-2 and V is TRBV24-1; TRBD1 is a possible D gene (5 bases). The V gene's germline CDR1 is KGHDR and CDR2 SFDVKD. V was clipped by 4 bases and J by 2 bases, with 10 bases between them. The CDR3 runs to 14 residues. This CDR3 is CATSETRQNYGYTF. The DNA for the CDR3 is TGTGCCACCAGTGAAACCCGACAGAACTATGGCTACACCTTC.

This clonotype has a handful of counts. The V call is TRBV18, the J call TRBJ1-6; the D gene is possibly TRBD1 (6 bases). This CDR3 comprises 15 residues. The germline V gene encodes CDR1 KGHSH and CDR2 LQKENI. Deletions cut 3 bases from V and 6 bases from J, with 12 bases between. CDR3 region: CASSPAPGVNSPLHF. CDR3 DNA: TGTGCCAGCTCACCGGCTCCAGGGGTTAATTCACCCCTCCACTTT.

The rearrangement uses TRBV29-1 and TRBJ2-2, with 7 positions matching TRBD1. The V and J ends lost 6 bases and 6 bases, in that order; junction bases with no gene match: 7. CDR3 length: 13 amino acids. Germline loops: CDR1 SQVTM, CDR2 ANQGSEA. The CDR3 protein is CSVGTEWAGELFF. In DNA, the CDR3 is TGCAGCGTGGGGACAGAATGGGCCGGGGAGCTGTTTTTT.

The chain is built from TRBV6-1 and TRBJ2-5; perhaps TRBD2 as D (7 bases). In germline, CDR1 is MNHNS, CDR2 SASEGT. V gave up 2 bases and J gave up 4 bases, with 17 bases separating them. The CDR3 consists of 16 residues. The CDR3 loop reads CASSELGGGGAETQYF. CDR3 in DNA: TGTGCCAGCAGTGAATTAGGAGGGGGAGGGGCAGAGACCCAGTACTTC.

CDR3 sequence reads: CASSEGYYEQYF. The CDR3 region has the DNA TGTGCCAGCAGCGAAGGATACTACGAGCAGTACTTC. The gene calls are TRBV7-2 and TRBJ2-7; D remains ambiguous. Between the trimmed V and J ends, which lost 5 bases and 3 bases, there was a span of 8 bases. CDR3 size: 12 residues. CDR1 SGHTA and CDR2 FQGNSA come from the germline V gene.

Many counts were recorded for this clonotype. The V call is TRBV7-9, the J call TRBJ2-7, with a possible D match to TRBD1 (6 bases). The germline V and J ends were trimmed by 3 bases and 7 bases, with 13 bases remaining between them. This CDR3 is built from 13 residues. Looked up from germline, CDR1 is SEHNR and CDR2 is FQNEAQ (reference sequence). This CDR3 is CASSLGAAWEQYF. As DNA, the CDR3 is TGTGCCAGCAGCTTGGGGGCAGCGTGGGAGCAGTACTTC.

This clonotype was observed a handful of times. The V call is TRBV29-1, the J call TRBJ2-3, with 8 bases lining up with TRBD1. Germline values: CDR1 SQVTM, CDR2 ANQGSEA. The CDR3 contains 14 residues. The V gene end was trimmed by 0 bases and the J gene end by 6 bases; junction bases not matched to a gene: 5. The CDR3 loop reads CSVEDSRGPDTQYF. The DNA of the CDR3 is TGCAGCGTTGAAGATAGCAGGGGGCCCGATACGCAGTATTTT.

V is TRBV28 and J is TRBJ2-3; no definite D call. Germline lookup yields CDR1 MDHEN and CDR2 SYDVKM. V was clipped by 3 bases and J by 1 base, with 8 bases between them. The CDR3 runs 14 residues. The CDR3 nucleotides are TGTGCCAGCAGTTTGCAATTCCGCACAGATACGCAGTATTTT. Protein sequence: CASSLQFRTDTQYF.

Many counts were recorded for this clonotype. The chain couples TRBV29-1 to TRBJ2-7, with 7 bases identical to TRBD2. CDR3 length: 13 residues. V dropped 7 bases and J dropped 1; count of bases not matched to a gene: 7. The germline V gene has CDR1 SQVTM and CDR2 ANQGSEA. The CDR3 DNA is TGCAGCGCCGGGAGCGGGGCATCCTACGAGCAGTACTTC. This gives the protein CSAGSGASYEQYF.

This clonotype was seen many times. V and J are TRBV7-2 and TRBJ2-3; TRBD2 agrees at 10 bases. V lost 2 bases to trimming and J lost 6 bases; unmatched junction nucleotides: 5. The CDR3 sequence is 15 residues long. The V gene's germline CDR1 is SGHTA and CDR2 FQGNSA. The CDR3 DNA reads TGTGCCAGCAGCTTACTAGCGGGAGTGGGCGATACGCAGTATTTT. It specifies CASSLLAGVGDTQYF.

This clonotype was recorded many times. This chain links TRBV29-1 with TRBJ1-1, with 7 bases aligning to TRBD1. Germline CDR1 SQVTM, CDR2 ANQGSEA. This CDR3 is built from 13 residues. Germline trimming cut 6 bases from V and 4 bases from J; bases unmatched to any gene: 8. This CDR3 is CSVSTGFGTEAFF. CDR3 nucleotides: TGCAGCGTATCGACAGGGTTTGGCACTGAAGCTTTCTTT.

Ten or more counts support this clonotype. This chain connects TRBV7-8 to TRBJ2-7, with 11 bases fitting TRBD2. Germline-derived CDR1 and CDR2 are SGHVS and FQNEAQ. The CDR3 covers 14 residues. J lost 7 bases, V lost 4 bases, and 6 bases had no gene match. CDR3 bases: TGTGCCAGCAGCTCAGGACTAGCGGGCCAAGAGCAGTACGTC. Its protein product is CASSSGLAGQEQYV.

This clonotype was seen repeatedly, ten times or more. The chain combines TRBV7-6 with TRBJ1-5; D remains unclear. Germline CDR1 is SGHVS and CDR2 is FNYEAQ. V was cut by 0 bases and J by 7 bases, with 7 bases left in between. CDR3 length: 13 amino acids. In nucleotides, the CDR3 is TGTGCCAGCAGCTTAGCTTCACGGCAGCCCCAGCATTTT. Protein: CASSLASRQPQHF.

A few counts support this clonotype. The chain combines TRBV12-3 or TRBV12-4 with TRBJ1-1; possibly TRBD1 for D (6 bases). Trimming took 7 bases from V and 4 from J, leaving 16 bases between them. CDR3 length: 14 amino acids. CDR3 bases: TGTGCCAGCAAGCCGGACAGTCAGTTCACTGAAGCTTTCTTT. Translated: CASKPDSQFTEAFF.